The following is a T cell receptor (beta chain) sequence with its context. The method was immunoSEQ multiplex PCR; TCRdb's version includes in-frame clones alone and lacks a portion of them. The sample lists about 140,000 clones, 84% occurring once. The sample originates from a study of blood T cell repertoires in COVID-19. This CDR3 has 16 amino acids. Deletions cut 1 base from V and 0 bases from J, with 7 bases between. The V gene's germline CDR1 is SGHVS and CDR2 FQNEAQ. The rearrangement uses TRBV7-8 and TRBJ1-6; no clear D. The clonotype originates from a man aged 35 to 55 with acute COVID-19. Specimen: PBMCs or T cells enriched from blood (not recorded which). The CDR3 reads CASSLGVSSYNSPLHF. The CDR3, as DNA: TGTGCCAGCAGCTTAGGAGTGAGCTCCTATAATTCACCCCTCCACTTT.